This entry lists 9 T cell receptor beta chains sequenced from one sample in a study of regulatory T cells in long-lasting Graves disease. As for time point: newly diagnosed GD, antithyroid drugs for less than 3 months. The authors made the TCR library using RNA they extracted from PBMCs. Arm-PCR of CDR3 regions and iRepertoire HTBI primers were used to build TCR beta libraries. MiXCR, run by TCRdb on the multiplex PCR reads, gives a single entry per CDR3 protein. The top ten hold 14% of the sample, which has approximately 270,000 distinct CDR3 sequences, approximately 20% seen once. This sample was shared with a second study, whose subject was T cells in Graves' hyperthyroidism and ophthalmopathy.

Sequencing was performed on peripheral blood mononuclear cells (PBMCs), taken at new diagnosis, from a patient treated with antithyroid drugs. Every receptor here comes from a woman under 40 with Graves disease.

This clonotype has a count of ten or more. V gene TRBV3-1 combines with J gene TRBJ1-6; D is perhaps TRBD1 (5 bases). From germline, CDR1 is LGHDT and CDR2 YNNKEL (reference sequence). V lost 4 bases to trimming and J lost 6 bases, with 13 bases between them. This CDR3 has 15 residues. For the CDR3, the DNA is TGTGCCAGCAGCCGGAACCCGGGACGTAATTCACCCCTCCACTTT. As protein: CASSRNPGRNSPLHF.

As to this clonotype: A much larger clonotype is one base distant, so this may be a read error. This chain joins TRBV24-1 and TRBJ2-7, with D possibly matching TRBD2 (5 bases). Germline CDR1 is KGHDR and CDR2 is SFDVKD. The CDR3 extends over 10 amino acids. V was cut by 12 bases and J by 6 bases, with 11 bases left in between. The CDR3 sequence: CAERVREQYF. For the CDR3, the DNA is TGTGCCGAGAGGGTTCGCGAGCAGTACTTC.

This clonotype was recorded many times. The junction and the germline gene differ at one end; a read error may be behind it. V usage is TRBV5-1 and J usage is TRBJ1-1, with TRBD1 identical over 7 bases. This CDR3 contains 15 residues. Germline V gene sequence: CDR1 SGHRS, CDR2 YFSETQ. The CDR3 protein is CASSPRDRMNTEAFF. The CDR3, as DNA: TGTGCCAGCAGCCCTCGGGACAGAATGAACACTGAAGCTTTCTTT.

In its sample, this clonotype was seen many times. This chain connects TRBV6-9 to TRBJ2-7; 11 nucleotides line up with TRBD2. CDR3 length: 17 residues. After removal of 3 bases from V and 4 bases from J, the junction contained 11 bases not matched to a gene. Germline V gene data show CDR1 as MNHGY and CDR2 as SVAAGI. The CDR3 DNA sequence: TGTGCCAGCAGTTACTCAGTTCGACTAGCGGGGACTTACGAGCAGTACTTC. Its translation is CASSYSVRLAGTYEQYF.

The table lists this clonotype with many counts. The chain is built from TRBV10-2 and TRBJ2-1; TRBD2 aligns across 8 bases. CDR1 WSHSY and CDR2 SAAADI come from the germline V gene. The ends lost 7 bases at V and 7 bases at J; junction bases unmatched: 6. The CDR3 contains 13 residues. The CDR3 is CASTPRGGNEQFF. The DNA of the CDR3 is TGCGCCAGCACCCCCCGGGGGGGGAATGAGCAGTTCTTC.

This clonotype was detected ten times or more. V gene TRBV7-2 combines with J gene TRBJ1-5; no firm D call. The V end lost 5 bases, the J end lost 7 bases, and 12 bases lay between the germline ends. The germline V gene has CDR1 SGHTA and CDR2 FQGNSA. The CDR3 has 13 amino acids. The CDR3 sequence: CASSPAYGQPQHF. The CDR3 region has the DNA TGTGCCAGCAGCCCAGCTTATGGGCAGCCCCAGCATTTT.

The table lists this clonotype with many counts. The V call is TRBV19, the J call TRBJ2-3; a weak D match, TRBD1 (5 bases). Germline-derived CDR1 and CDR2 are LNHDA and SQIVND (reference sequence). The V end lost 6 bases, the J end lost 2 bases, and 9 bases lay between the germline ends. The CDR3 runs 13 residues. The CDR3 protein is CASRDINTDTQYF. CDR3 sequence (DNA): TGTGCCAGTAGGGACATAAACACAGATACGCAGTATTTT. Variable domain in full (rest from reference TRBV19 and TRBJ2-3): DGGITQSPKYLFRKEGQNVTLSCEQNLNHDAMYWYRQDPGQGLRLIYYSQIVNDFQKGDIAEGYSVSREKKESFPLTVTSAQKNPTAFYLCASRDINTDTQYFGPGTRLTVL.

This clonotype appeared many times. This chain links TRBV7-2 with TRBJ1-6, with 7 nucleotides matching TRBD1. Germline assignment: CDR1 SGHTA and CDR2 FQGNSA. The CDR3 covers 15 residues. V was clipped by 4 bases and J by 10 bases; unmatched bases: 10. The CDR3, as DNA: TGTGCCAGCAGCTGGGCGACAGGGTCAGTGTCACCCCTCCACTTT. Translating it yields CASSWATGSVSPLHF.

This clonotype was seen repeatedly, ten times or more. J is TRBJ2-1 and V is TRBV2; 14 nucleotides agree with TRBD2. The CDR3 spans 15 residues. Trimming at V came to 6 bases and at J to 2 bases, leaving 0 bases not matched to a gene. Germline V gene sequence: CDR1 SNHLY, CDR2 FYNNEI. CDR3 bases: TGTGCCAGCAGGGGACTAGCGGGGGCCTACAATGAGCAGTTCTTC. As protein: CASRGLAGAYNEQFF.